This paragraph covers one T cell receptor (beta chain) sequence. Assay: immunoSEQ multiplex PCR; the TCRdb copy retains only in-frame clones and omits some. The sample shows 70,000 or so clones, about 94% of them seen only once. The data derive from a study of OX40 agonist ivuxolimab in advanced cancers. The clonotype comes from an adult with an advanced solid tumor such as melanoma, head and neck, liver or kidney cancer. The sample consisted of CD4+ or CD8+ T cells sorted from blood, taken in a trial of the OX40 agonist ivuxolimab.

CDR3: CASSLVAGQGPETQYF. CDR3 in DNA: TGTGCCAGCAGTTTAGTAGCGGGACAGGGGCCGGAGACCCAGTACTTC. This chain links TRBV27 with TRBJ2-5; 10 nucleotides match TRBD1. CDR1 and CDR2 from the germline V gene are MNHEY and SMNVEV (reference sequence). The CDR3 is 16 residues long. V shed 2 bases and J 5 bases; nucleotides not matched to a gene: 8.